This TCR beta chain was sequenced in a study (dated by TCRdb to about 2015). Turning to the overall study: The study set out to test whether tumor-infiltrating Tregs in breast cancer get recruited from blood Tregs or are instead converted in situ from other CD4+ T cell subsets. Results and caveats for the whole study, not just this receptor: The larger-cohort validation was restricted to a single TCR beta V-J rearrangement rather than whole repertoires. The TCR alpha and beta sequences of tumor-infiltrating Tregs showed the greatest overlap with tumor naive CD4+ T cells, followed by blood naive CD4+ T cells. In terms of TCR gene usage, tumor memory CD4+ T cells clustered together with blood and lymph node memory CD4+ cells, as well as with lymph node naive CD4+ cells.

Full-length TCR variable regions were amplified by 5' RACE PCR using constant-region reverse primers, and then by semi-nested PCR using Nested Universal Primer A. Using the ReliaPrep RNA Cell Miniprep System, total RNA was extracted, and the SMARTer RACE 5'/3' Kit was then used to reverse transcribe the RNA into 5'RACE-ready cDNA. Multiplex adaptors were used to barcode the full-length TCR alpha and beta libraries, which were then sequenced on an Illumina MiSeq. The original methods were these. Sequencing data were pooled across the five patients for each of nine subset-tissue groups and compared by unsupervised clustering of TCR gene usage. Repertoire similarity was calculated with the Morisita-Horn index, weighting shared sequences by their contribution to each repertoire. TCRdb cleaned the public reads at Q25 with fastp, built clones with MiXCR and kept in-frame beta chains. CDR3 protein duplicates are merged, each entry listing the most common genes and DNA. The V and J calls and clone size are TCRdb's, not the authors'. This sample has about 46,000 distinct CDR3 sequences in its table, and about 28% of those were observed once. Roughly 2% of the sample comes from the top ten.

Points on this clonotype: Its antigen target is currently unknown. No much larger clone exists at a distance of one base, and base qualities are not known.

In the germline V gene, CDR1 corresponds to SGHNT and CDR2 to YENEEA. V lost 2 bases and J lost 6 bases; the stretch between them is 5 bases long. Taken from cysteine to phenylalanine, the CDR3 has 12 residues. Here the CDR3 DNA is all that survives: 36 bases in frame from base 1. The Miltenyi Naive CD4+ T Cell Isolation kit was used to purify naive CD4+ T cells, and Tregs were depleted with CD25 microbeads. Tregs, naive and memory CD4+ T cells from tumor, blood and ipsilateral draining lymph nodes of a few breast cancer patients underwent full-length TCR alpha and beta sequencing. Ficoll density gradient centrifugation was used to isolate mononuclear cells from either lymph nodes or roughly 50 ml of peripheral blood. Sorted cell populations were confirmed by FACS to exceed 90% purity.

The chain joins TRBV11-3 to TRBJ2-1; TRBD1 might be the D gene, on 5 matching bases. The receptor was derived from a female donor with breast cancer. The material sequenced was naive CD4+ T cells sorted from blood. The meaning of the sample's cell subset or site label: naive CD4+ T cells, CD4+CD45RA+CD25-. The CDR3 region reads CASSLTGNEQFF. The sequenced DNA: TGTGCCAGCAGCTTAACAGGCAATGAGCAGTTCTTC.